Presented here are 18 T cell receptor beta chains from one specimen sequenced in a study of response to subunit inactivated influenza vaccine. MiXCR, applied by TCRdb to the RT-PCR reads, yields one record per CDR3 protein. The sample lists 800,000 or so distinct CDR3 sequences, 21% occurring once. The sequencing used PBMCs from blood, collected roughly 5 days after vaccination. The receptors come from a man aged 45-60 years who received an inactivated influenza vaccine.

This clonotype has a count of ten or more. This chain uses TRBV24-1 with TRBJ2-1; TRBD2 agrees at 11 bases. Germline CDR1 and CDR2: KGHDR and SFDVKD. The CDR3 length is 16 residues. With 4 bases clipped from V and 6 bases from J, the junction kept 7 bases outside the gene matches. CDR3 protein: CATSDSLAGGRNEQFF. CDR3 coding DNA: TGTGCCACCAGTGACTCCCTAGCGGGGGGCCGCAATGAGCAGTTCTTC.

The J gene is TRBJ2-7, the V gene TRBV27, with TRBD2 matching over 8 bases. This CDR3 spans 13 amino acids. The ends lost 5 bases at V and 7 bases at J; junction bases unmatched: 7. Germline V gene data show CDR1 as MNHEY and CDR2 as SMNVEV (reference sequence). The CDR3 bases are TGTGCCAGCAGTCCTAGCGGGTCTGGAGAGCAGTACTTC. Protein sequence: CASSPSGSGEQYF.

The chain is built from TRBV3-1 and TRBJ2-7, with 9 bases identical to TRBD2. The germline V gene encodes CDR1 LGHDT and CDR2 YNNKEL (reference sequence). The CDR3 length is 15 residues. J gave up 2 bases and V 6 bases, and 8 bases lay outside the gene matches. CDR3 residues: CASRETSGDTYEQYF. Written as DNA, the CDR3 is TGTGCCAGCAGAGAGACTAGCGGAGACACCTACGAGCAGTACTTC.

In its sample, this clonotype was seen a few times. The chain employs TRBV9 and TRBJ2-1, with D possibly being TRBD2 (5 bases). The CDR3 runs to 13 residues. The V end lost 0 bases, the J end lost 9 bases, and 10 bases lay between the germline ends. CDR1 and CDR2 from the germline V gene are SGDLS and YYNGEE. CDR3 region: CASSVDEGLEQFF. The CDR3 nucleotides read TGTGCCAGCAGCGTAGATGAGGGTCTTGAGCAGTTCTTC.

The rearrangement uses TRBV12-5 and TRBJ2-3, with D hard to call. Trimming removed 1 base at V and 0 bases at J, with 2 bases between. Per the germline V gene, CDR1 is LGHNT and CDR2 is FRNRAP. This CDR3 contains 13 residues. This CDR3 reads CASGLDSTDTQYF. DNA of the CDR3: TGTGCTAGTGGTTTGGATAGCACAGATACGCAGTATTTT.

This clonotype was detected only a few times. The V gene is TRBV18, the J gene TRBJ2-7; 10 nucleotides line up with TRBD1. The length of the CDR3 is 17 residues. Germline V CDR1 and CDR2: KGHSH, LQKENI. V dropped 3 bases and J dropped 0; count of bases not matched to a gene: 8. The CDR3 here is CASSPLAGTGDSYEQYF. The DNA of the CDR3 is TGTGCCAGCTCACCCCTCGCCGGGACAGGGGACTCCTACGAGCAGTACTTC.

The chain carries TRBV11-2 and TRBJ2-6, with TRBD1 as a possible D gene (6 bases). Germline V gene data show CDR1 as SGHAT and CDR2 as FQNNGV. V was trimmed by 5 bases and J by 2 bases, leaving 25 bases between them. This CDR3 is 20 amino acids long. The CDR3 nucleotides read TGTGCCAGCAGCACCCCCCGGATCGGCAGGGACAAGACTGGGGCCAACGTCCTGACTTTC. Amino acids: CASSTPRIGRDKTGANVLTF.

The chain joins TRBV5-1 to TRBJ2-6; D call uncertain. Between the trimmed V and J ends, which lost 1 base and 2 bases, there was a span of 10 bases. The CDR3 contains 16 residues. Germline V gene sequence: CDR1 SGHRS, CDR2 YFSETQ. Here the CDR3 DNA reads TGCGCCAGCAGCTTGCCGGGCAGGACTGGGGCCAACGTCCTGACTTTC. This sequence encodes CASSLPGRTGANVLTF. The full variable domain, its missing parts supplied by reference TRBV5-1 and TRBJ2-6, is KAGVTQTPRYLIKTRGQQVTLSCSPISGHRSVSWYQQTPGQGLQFLFEYFSETQRNKGNFPGRFSGRQFSNSRSEMNVSTLELGDSALYLCASSLPGRTGANVLTFGAGSRLTVL.

This clonotype was observed a handful of times. V is TRBV4-3 and J is TRBJ1-2; no clear D. Trimming shortened V by 0 bases and J by 4 bases, and 15 bases separated the two germline ends. This CDR3 has 16 residues. Germline V gene sequence: CDR1 LGHNA, CDR2 YSLEER. CDR3 sequence (DNA): TGCGCCAGCAGCCAAGATTTCGGATCGTGGGGCTATGGCTACACCTTC. This gives the protein CASSQDFGSWGYGYTF.

This clonotype came up many times. The chain joins TRBV21-1 to TRBJ2-1; the listed D gene, TRBD2, was not tested against the DNA. TRBV21-1 is a documented pseudogene. The CDR3 contains 20 residues. The CDR3 DNA is TGTGCCAGCAAGGGGGGGGGATTACCTTTAGGGACTAGCGGGAGGATCGGGCGGATCTTC. This codes for CASKGGGLPLGTSGRIGRIF.

This clonotype was seen a handful of times. CDR3 in amino acids: CASSPQGVSPLHF. CDR3 bases: TGTGCCAGCAGCCCCCAAGGTGTCTCACCCCTCCACTTT. The V gene is TRBV12-3 or TRBV12-4, the J gene TRBJ1-6; D ambiguous. This CDR3 is built from 13 residues. V dropped 6 bases and J dropped 10 bases, with 13 bases sitting between them.

The chain carries TRBV5-1 and TRBJ2-3, with 7 bases that match TRBD1. CDR1 and CDR2 (germline): SGHRS, YFSETQ. V lost 6 bases and J lost 2; bases outside the gene matches: 12. The CDR3 covers 16 residues. The CDR3 loop is CASISGQVHSTDTQYF. The CDR3, as DNA: TGCGCCAGCATCTCCGGACAGGTCCATTCCACAGATACGCAGTATTTT. Looking up the rest from reference TRBV5-1 and TRBJ2-3 gives the full variable domain: KAGVTQTPRYLIKTRGQQVTLSCSPISGHRSVSWYQQTPGQGLQFLFEYFSETQRNKGNFPGRFSGRQFSNSRSEMNVSTLELGDSALYLCASISGQVHSTDTQYFGPGTRLTVL.

V gene TRBV4-3 combines with J gene TRBJ2-1; unclear D gene. With 0 bases removed from V and 5 bases from J, the gap between germline ends came to 11 bases. CDR3 length: 15 amino acids. The V gene's germline CDR1 is LGHNA and CDR2 YSLEER. The CDR3 spells CASSQDNTVNNEQFF. The CDR3 DNA sequence: TGCGCCAGCAGCCAAGATAACACGGTGAACAATGAGCAGTTCTTC.

The table lists this clonotype with a few counts. The V call is TRBV6-2 or TRBV6-3, the J call TRBJ2-3; TRBD1 matches 7 bases. V dropped 7 bases and J dropped 3; count of bases not matched to a gene: 13. This CDR3 region has 16 residues. Germline lookup yields CDR1 MNHEY and CDR2 SVGEGT. The CDR3 sequence is CASNEGTAFRTDTQYF. The CDR3 DNA reads as TGTGCCAGCAACGAAGGGACAGCTTTCCGGACAGATACGCAGTATTTT.

This clonotype occurred many times. The chain combines TRBV12-3 or TRBV12-4 with TRBJ2-1, with 7 nucleotides matching TRBD2. The CDR3 covers 17 residues. The V segment lost 1 base and the J segment 6 bases; nucleotides outside the gene matches: 12. CDR3 sequence: CASSLDTGTTASNEQFF. The CDR3 DNA reads TGTGCCAGCAGTTTAGACACCGGGACTACAGCGAGCAATGAGCAGTTCTTC.

The chain recombines TRBV4-3 with TRBJ2-3; 9 bases are shared with TRBD1. This CDR3 has 18 residues. The germline V gene has CDR1 LGHNA and CDR2 YSLEER. Trimming cost V 0 bases and J 4 bases; bases outside gene matches: 11. CDR3 sequence: CASSQDWDSGTGPDTQYF. In DNA, the CDR3 is TGCGCCAGCAGCCAAGATTGGGACTCCGGGACAGGGCCAGATACGCAGTATTTT.

This clonotype has only a few counts. V gene TRBV7-2 combines with J gene TRBJ1-3, with 11 nucleotides matching TRBD1. The J segment lost 0 bases and the V segment lost 5 bases, leaving 3 bases of the junction unmatched. The CDR3 loop spans 16 amino acids. Germline lookup yields CDR1 SGHTA and CDR2 FQGNSA. The CDR3 loop reads CASSGQGADSGNTIYF. CDR3 DNA sequence: TGTGCCAGCAGCGGACAGGGGGCCGACTCTGGAAACACCATATATTTT.

This clonotype was detected only a few times. The rearrangement links TRBV30 to TRBJ2-2; D is unclear. Per germline, CDR1 GTSNPN and CDR2 SVGIG (reference sequence). CDR3 size: 14 residues. V was pared by 2 bases and J by 5 bases, with 12 bases between. The CDR3 spells CAWSHALRTGELFF. The CDR3 DNA is TGTGCCTGGAGTCACGCTCTGCGAACCGGGGAGCTGTTTTTT.